This TCR beta chain was documented in a study of blood T cell repertoires in COVID-19. Across the whole study: The United States, Italy and Spain provided the acute and convalescent COVID-19 samples.

Authors' analysis steps: Nucleated cell counts were estimated from reference gene primer amplification. Produced via immunoSEQ multiplex PCR; TCRdb's table is partial and in-frame only. V and J calls and clone size are given by that table; D and trimming were obtained from the DNA. This sample has about 150,000 clones; 87% occur once, and the top ten carry about 4.2%. Trimming at V came to 3 bases and at J to 6 bases, leaving 6 bases not matched to a gene. CDR3 length: 15 amino acids. CDR1 is SGHTA, CDR2 FQGNSA, per germline. The origin of this receptor is a woman aged 55-69 years with active or convalescent COVID-19. J is TRBJ2-3 and V is TRBV7-2; TRBD2 matches 10 bases. The specimen sequenced was peripheral blood. This CDR3 is CASSFTSGAGDTQYF. As DNA, the CDR3 is TGTGCCAGCAGCTTTACTAGCGGGGCTGGGGATACGCAGTATTTT.